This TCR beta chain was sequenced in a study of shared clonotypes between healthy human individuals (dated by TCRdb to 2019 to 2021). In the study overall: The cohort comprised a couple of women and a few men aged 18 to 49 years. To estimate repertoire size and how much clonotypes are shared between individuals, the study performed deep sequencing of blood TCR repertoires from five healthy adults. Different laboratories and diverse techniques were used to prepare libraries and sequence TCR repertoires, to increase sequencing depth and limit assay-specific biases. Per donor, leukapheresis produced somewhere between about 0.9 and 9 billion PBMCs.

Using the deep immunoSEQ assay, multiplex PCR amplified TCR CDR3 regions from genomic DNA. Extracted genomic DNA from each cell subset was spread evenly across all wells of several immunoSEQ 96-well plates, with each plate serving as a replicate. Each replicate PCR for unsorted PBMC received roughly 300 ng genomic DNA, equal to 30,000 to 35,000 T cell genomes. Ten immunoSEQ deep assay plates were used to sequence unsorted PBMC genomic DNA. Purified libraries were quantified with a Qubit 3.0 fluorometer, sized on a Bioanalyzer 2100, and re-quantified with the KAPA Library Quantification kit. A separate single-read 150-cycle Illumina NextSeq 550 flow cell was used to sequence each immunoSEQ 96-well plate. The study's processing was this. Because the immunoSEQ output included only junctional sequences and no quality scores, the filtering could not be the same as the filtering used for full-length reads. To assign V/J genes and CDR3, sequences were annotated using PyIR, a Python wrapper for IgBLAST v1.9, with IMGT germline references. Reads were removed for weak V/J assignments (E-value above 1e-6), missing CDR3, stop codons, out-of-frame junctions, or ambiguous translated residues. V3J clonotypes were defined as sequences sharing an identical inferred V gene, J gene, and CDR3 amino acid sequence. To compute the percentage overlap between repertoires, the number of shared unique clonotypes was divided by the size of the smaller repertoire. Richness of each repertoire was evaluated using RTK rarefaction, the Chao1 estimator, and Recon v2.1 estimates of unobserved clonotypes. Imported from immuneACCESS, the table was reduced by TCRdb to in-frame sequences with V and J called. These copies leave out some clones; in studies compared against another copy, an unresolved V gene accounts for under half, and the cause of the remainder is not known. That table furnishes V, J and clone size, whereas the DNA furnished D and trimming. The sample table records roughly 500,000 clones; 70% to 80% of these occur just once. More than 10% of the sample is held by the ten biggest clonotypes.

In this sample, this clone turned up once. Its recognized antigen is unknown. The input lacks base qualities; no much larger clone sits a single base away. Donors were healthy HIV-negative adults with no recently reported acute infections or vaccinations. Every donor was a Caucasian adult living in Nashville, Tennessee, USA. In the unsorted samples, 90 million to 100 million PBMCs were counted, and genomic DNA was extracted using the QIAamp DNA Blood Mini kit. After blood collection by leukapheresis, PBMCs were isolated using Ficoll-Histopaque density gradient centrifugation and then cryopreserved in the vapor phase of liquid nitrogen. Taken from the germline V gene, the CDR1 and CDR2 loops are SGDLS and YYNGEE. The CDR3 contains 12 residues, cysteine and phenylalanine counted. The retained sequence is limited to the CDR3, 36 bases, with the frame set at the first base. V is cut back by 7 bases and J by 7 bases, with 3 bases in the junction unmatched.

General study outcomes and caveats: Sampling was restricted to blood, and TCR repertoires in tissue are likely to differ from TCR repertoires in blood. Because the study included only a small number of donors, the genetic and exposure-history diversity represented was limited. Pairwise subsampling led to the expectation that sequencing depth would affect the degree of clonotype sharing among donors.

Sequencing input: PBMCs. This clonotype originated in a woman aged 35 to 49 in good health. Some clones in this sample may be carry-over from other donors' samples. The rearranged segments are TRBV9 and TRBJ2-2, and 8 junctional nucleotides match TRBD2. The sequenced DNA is TGTGCCAGCCAAAGCGGGAGCGGGGAGCTGTTTTTT. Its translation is CASQSGSGELFF.